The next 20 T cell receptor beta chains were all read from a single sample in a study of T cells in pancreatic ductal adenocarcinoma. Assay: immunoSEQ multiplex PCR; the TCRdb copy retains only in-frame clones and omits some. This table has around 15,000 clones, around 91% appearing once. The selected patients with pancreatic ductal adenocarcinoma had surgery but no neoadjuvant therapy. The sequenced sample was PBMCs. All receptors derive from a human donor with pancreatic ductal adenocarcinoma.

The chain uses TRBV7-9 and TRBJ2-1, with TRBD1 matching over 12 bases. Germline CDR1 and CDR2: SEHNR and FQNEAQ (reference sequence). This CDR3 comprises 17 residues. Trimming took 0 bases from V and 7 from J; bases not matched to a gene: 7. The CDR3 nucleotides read TGTGCCAGCAGCTTAGCGGGGACAGGGGGCGCGAGGAATGAGCAGTTCTTC. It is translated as CASSLAGTGGARNEQFF.

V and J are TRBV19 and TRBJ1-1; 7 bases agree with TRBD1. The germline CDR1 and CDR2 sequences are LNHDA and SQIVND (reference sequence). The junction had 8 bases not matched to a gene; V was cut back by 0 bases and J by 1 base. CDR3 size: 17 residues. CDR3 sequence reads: CASSIDPRTGKNTEAFF. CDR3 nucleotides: TGTGCCAGTAGTATAGATCCTAGGACAGGCAAGAACACTGAAGCTTTCTTT.

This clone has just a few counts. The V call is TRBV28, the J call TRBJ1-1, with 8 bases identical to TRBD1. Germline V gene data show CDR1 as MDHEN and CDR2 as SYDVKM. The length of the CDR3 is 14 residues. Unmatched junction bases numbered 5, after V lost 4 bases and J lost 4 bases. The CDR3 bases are TGTGCCAGCAGTTCGGGACAGGCGGGCACTGAAGCTTTCTTT. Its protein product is CASSSGQAGTEAFF.

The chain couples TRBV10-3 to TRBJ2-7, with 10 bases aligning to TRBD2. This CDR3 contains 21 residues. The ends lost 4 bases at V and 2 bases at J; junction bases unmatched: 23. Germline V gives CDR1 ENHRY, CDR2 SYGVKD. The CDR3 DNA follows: TGTGCCATCAGTGGTGGACAGATAAACTTATCTAGCGGGAGAAGACCCTACGAGCAGTACTTC. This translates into CAISGGQINLSSGRRPYEQYF.

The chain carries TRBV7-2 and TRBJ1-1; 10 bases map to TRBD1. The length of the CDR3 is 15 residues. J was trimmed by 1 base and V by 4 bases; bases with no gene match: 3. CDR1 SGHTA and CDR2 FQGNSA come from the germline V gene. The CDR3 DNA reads TGTGCCAGCAGCTCAGGACAGGGGGGGAACACTGAAGCTTTCTTT. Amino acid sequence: CASSSGQGGNTEAFF. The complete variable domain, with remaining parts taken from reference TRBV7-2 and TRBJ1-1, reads GAGVSQSPSNKVTEKGKDVELRCDPISGHTALYWYRQSLGQGLEFLIYFQGNSAPDKSGLPSDRFSAERTGGSVSTLTIQRTQQEDSAVYLCASSSGQGGNTEAFFGQGTRLTVV.

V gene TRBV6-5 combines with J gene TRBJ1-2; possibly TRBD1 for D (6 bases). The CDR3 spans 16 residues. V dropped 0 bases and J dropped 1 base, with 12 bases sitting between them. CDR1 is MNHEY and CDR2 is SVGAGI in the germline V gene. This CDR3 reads CASSYSIRGGNYGYTF. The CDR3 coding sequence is TGTGCCAGCAGTTACTCGATAAGGGGGGGTAACTATGGCTACACCTTC.

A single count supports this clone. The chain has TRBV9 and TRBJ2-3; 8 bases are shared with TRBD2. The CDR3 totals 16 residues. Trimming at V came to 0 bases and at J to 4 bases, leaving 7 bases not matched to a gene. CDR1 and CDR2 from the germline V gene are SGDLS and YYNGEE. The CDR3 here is CASSVAGRGGADTQYF. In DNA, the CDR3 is TGTGCCAGCAGCGTAGCTGGACGGGGGGGCGCAGATACGCAGTATTTT.

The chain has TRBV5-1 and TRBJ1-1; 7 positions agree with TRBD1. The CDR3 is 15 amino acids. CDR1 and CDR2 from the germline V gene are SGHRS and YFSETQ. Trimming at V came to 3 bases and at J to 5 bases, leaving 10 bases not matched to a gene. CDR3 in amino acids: CASSSYAGGGTEAFF. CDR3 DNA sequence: TGCGCCAGCAGCTCGTATGCAGGGGGAGGGACTGAAGCTTTCTTT.

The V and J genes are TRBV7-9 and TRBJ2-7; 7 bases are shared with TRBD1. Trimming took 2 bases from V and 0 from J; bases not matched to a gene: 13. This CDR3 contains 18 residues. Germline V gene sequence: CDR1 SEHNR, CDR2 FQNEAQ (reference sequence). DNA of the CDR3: TGTGCCAGCAGCTTATTAAGGGGGACAGCCCGAAGCTCCTACGAGCAGTACTTC. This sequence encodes CASSLLRGTARSSYEQYF.

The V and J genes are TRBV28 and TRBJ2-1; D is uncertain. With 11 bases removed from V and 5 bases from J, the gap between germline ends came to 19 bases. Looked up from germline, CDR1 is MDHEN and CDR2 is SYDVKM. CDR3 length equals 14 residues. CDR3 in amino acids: CALHPGSGDNEQFF. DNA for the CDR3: TGTGCCTTGCACCCAGGATCCGGTGACAATGAGCAGTTCTTC.

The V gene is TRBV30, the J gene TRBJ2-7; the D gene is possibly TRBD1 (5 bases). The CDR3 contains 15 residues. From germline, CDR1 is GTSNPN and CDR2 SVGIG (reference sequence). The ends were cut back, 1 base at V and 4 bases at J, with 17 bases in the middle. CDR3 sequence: CAWSEQDPSWYEQYF. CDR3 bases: TGTGCCTGGAGTGAACAGGACCCATCATGGTACGAGCAGTACTTC. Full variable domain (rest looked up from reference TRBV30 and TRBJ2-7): SQTIHQWPATLVQPVGSPLSLECTVEGTSNPNLYWYRQAAGRGLQLLFYSVGIGQISSEVPQNLSASRPQDRQFILSSKKLLLSDSGFYLCAWSEQDPSWYEQYFGPGTRLTVT.

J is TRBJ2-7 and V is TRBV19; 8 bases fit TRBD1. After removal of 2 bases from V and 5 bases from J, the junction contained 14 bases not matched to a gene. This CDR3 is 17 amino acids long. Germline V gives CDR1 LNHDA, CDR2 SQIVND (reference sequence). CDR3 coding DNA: TGTGCCAGTAGTATAACCAGACAGGGGACTCTTGCCCACGAGCAGTACTTC. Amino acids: CASSITRQGTLAHEQYF.

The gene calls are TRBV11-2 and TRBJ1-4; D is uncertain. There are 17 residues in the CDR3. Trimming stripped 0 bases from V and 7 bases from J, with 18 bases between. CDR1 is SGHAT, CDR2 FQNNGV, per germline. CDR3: CASSLDRLGYGGEKLFF. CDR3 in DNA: TGTGCCAGCAGCTTAGATCGGTTAGGGTACGGTGGTGAAAAACTGTTTTTT.

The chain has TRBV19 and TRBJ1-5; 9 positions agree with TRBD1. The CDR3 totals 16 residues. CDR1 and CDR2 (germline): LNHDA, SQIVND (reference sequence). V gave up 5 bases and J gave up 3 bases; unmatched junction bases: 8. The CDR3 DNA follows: TGTGCCAGTAGTCCAAAGGACAGGGGAGACAATCAGCCCCAGCATTTT. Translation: CASSPKDRGDNQPQHF.

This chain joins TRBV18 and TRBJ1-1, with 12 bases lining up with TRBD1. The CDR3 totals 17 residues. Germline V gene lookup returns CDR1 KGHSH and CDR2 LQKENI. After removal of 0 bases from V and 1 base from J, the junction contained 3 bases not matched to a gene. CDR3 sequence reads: CASSPPGQGAGNTEAFF. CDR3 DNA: TGTGCCAGCTCACCACCGGGACAGGGGGCAGGGAACACTGAAGCTTTCTTT.

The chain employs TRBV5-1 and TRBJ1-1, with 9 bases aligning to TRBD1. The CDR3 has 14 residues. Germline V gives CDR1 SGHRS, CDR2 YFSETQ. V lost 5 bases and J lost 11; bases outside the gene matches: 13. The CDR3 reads CASRPDGTGSDAFF. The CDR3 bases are TGCGCCAGCAGGCCTGACGGGACAGGGAGTGACGCTTTCTTT.

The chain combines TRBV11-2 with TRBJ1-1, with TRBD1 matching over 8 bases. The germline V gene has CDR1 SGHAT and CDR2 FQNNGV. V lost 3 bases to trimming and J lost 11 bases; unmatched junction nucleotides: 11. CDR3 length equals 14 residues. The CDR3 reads CASSFGGPGGAAFF. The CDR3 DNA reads TGTGCCAGCAGCTTTGGCGGGCCAGGGGGCGCGGCTTTCTTT.

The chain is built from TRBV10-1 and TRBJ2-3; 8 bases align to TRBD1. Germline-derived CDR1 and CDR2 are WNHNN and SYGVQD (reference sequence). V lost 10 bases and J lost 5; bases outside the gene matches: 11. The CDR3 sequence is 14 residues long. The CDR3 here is CATMGQASGDTQYF. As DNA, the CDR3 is TGCGCCACCATGGGACAGGCGAGTGGAGATACGCAGTATTTT.

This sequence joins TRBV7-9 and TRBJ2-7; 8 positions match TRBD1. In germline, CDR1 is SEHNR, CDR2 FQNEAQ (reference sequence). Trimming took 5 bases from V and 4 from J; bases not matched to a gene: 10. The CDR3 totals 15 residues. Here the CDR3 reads CASSPRTGRQYEQYF. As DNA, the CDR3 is TGTGCCAGCAGCCCACGGACAGGGAGACAGTACGAGCAGTACTTC.

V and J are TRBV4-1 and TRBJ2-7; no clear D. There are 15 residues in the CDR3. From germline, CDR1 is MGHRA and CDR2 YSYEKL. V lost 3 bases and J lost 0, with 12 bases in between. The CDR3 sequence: CASSHADLSSYEQYF. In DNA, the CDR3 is TGCGCCAGCAGCCATGCCGATCTCAGCTCCTACGAGCAGTACTTC.